This is a list of T cell receptor beta chains from one sample in a study of post-analysis software for immune sequencing data. TCRdb processed the PCR reads anew with MiXCR; each CDR3 protein has one entry. The sample shows fewer than 600,000 distinct CDR3 sequences, 45% of them seen only once. Sequenced sample: blood. The receptors stem from a girl aged 10 to 17 with multiple sclerosis. Both conserved end residues are part of each CDR3. The order of the fields is clone size, V gene, D gene, J gene, CDR3 protein, CDR3 DNA. The D gene is left open where the match is weak. The size of a clone is reported for some rows only, either as once, few or many, or as a class for expanded clones.

>few|TRBV14|TRBD1|TRBJ1-2
CASSPWTGDGYTF
TGTGCCAGCAGCCCCTGGACAGGGGATGGCTACACCTTC
>NA|TRBV20-1|TRBD2|TRBJ2-5
CSAREFSGRPQETQYF
TGCAGTGCTAGAGAGTTTAGCGGGAGGCCCCAAGAGACCCAGTACTTC
>few|TRBV29-1|NA|TRBJ2-5
CSVERRGETQYF
TGCAGCGTTGAAAGGAGGGGGGAGACCCAGTACTTC
>few|TRBV6-1|NA|TRBJ2-1
CASSEALHYEQFF
TGTGCCAGCAGTGAAGCGCTTCATTATGAGCAGTTCTTC
>NA|TRBV6-2/TRBV6-3|NA|TRBJ2-7
CASTTTPYEQYF
TGTGCCAGCACCACGACCCCCTACGAGCAGTACTTC
>NA|TRBV9|NA|TRBJ1-1
CASSVGSQRWTEAFF
TGTGCCAGCAGCGTAGGTTCCCAGCGATGGACTGAAGCTTTCTTT
>NA|TRBV7-2|NA|TRBJ2-4
CASSSPQEYLAKNIQYF
TGTGCCAGCAGCTCACCTCAGGAATATCTAGCCAAAAACATTCAGTACTTC
>NA|TRBV5-1|TRBD2|TRBJ2-7
CASSPRTSWDEQYF
TGCGCCAGCAGCCCCCGGACTAGCTGGGACGAGCAGTACTTC
>NA|TRBV20-1|TRBD2|TRBJ2-1
CSASRASGISSYNEQFF
TGCAGTGCTAGTAGGGCTAGCGGGATTAGCTCCTACAATGAGCAGTTCTTC
>few|TRBV20-1|TRBD2|TRBJ2-1
CSAATSGEQFF
TGCAGTGCTGCTACTAGCGGCGAGCAGTTCTTC
>NA|TRBV7-8|TRBD1|TRBJ1-5
CASSSRQGGQPQHF
TGTGCCAGCAGCTCCAGACAGGGAGGACAGCCCCAGCATTTT
>NA|TRBV13|TRBD2|TRBJ2-7
CASSWALLAGVTEQYF
TGTGCCAGCAGCTGGGCCCTACTAGCGGGAGTTACCGAGCAGTACTTC
>NA|TRBV10-3|NA|TRBJ1-5
CAISEGPRRPPTDSNQPQHF
TGCGCCATCAGTGAGGGACCCCGTAGACCCCCTACGGATAGCAATCAACCCCAGCATTTT
>few|TRBV18|NA|TRBJ1-6
CASSPPGSPLHF
TGTGCCAGCTCACCACCCGGTTCACCCCTCCACTTT
>few|TRBV27|NA|TRBJ2-6
CASSPYEGEDGANVLTF
TGTGCCAGCAGTCCGTATGAGGGGGAAGATGGGGCCAACGTCCTGACTTTC
>NA|TRBV6-6|NA|TRBJ2-3
CASSYNTQSSTDTQYF
TGTGCCAGCAGTTACAACACTCAATCTAGCACAGATACGCAGTATTTT
>few|TRBV10-2|NA|TRBJ2-7
CASSESTGLLGGEQYF
TGCGCCAGCAGTGAGTCGACGGGCCTTTTGGGAGGCGAGCAGTACTTC
>NA|TRBV28|TRBD2|TRBJ2-1
CASSFKIAGGNEQFF
TGTGCCAGCAGTTTCAAGATAGCGGGAGGCAATGAGCAGTTCTTC
>NA|TRBV12-3/TRBV12-4|NA|TRBJ1-1
CASSTPRTRKNTEAFF
TGTGCCAGCAGTACCCCACGGACCAGAAAGAACACTGAAGCTTTCTTT
>NA|TRBV6-5|NA|TRBJ1-1
CASSRGVGDEAFF
TGTGCCAGCAGTCGGGGGGTCGGGGATGAAGCTTTCTTT
>NA|TRBV14|NA|TRBJ2-5
CASSQERETQYF
TGTGCCAGCAGCCAAGAACGAGAGACCCAGTACTTC
>NA|TRBV2|NA|TRBJ2-7
CASRGTYLTYEQYF
TGTGCCAGCAGGGGGACTTACCTTACCTACGAGCAGTACTTC
>few|TRBV6-4|NA|TRBJ1-2
CASSDTDRSYGYTF
TGTGCCAGCAGTGACACGGACAGATCCTATGGCTACACCTTC
>few|TRBV6-1|NA|TRBJ1-2
CASSEAHFGGYTF
TGTGCCAGCAGTGAAGCCCATTTCGGCGGCTACACCTTC
>many|TRBV7-9|NA|TRBJ2-6
CASSPTGTSGANVLTF
TGTGCCAGCAGCCCAACCGGGACATCTGGGGCCAACGTCCTGACTTTC
>NA|TRBV12-3/TRBV12-4|NA|TRBJ1-2
CTSRLGGDYGYTF
TGTACCAGCAGGTTAGGGGGGGACTATGGCTACACCTTC
>NA|TRBV20-1|TRBD2|TRBJ2-1
CSGTSGGMFGNEQFF
TGCAGTGGGACTAGCGGGGGGATGTTCGGGAATGAGCAGTTCTTC
>NA|TRBV9|TRBD2|TRBJ2-3
CASSGSTSGTTDTQYF
TGTGCCAGCAGCGGATCGACTAGCGGGACTACAGATACGCAGTATTTT
>NA|TRBV5-1|TRBD2|TRBJ2-7
CASSLDLPTSGSRHEQYF
TGCGCCAGCAGCTTGGATCTCCCTACTAGCGGGAGTAGGCACGAGCAGTACTTC
>few|TRBV20-1|TRBD2|TRBJ2-5
CSALSGRETQYF
TGCAGTGCCCTTAGCGGGAGGGAGACCCAGTACTTC
>few|TRBV29-1|NA|TRBJ2-1
CSVEKLSDYNEQFF
TGCAGCGTTGAGAAACTGAGCGATTACAATGAGCAGTTCTTC
>NA|TRBV9|TRBD1|TRBJ2-5
CASSVQGEGYETQYF
TGTGCCAGCAGCGTCCAGGGGGAAGGGTATGAGACCCAGTACTTC
>few|TRBV7-9|TRBD2|TRBJ2-2
CASSLTNQREISGELFF
TGTGCCAGCAGCTTAACGAACCAGCGGGAGATCTCCGGGGAGCTGTTTTTT
>many|TRBV12-3/TRBV12-4|NA|TRBJ2-7
CASSLFGAGSSYEQYF
TGTGCCAGCAGTTTATTTGGGGCAGGGAGCTCCTACGAGCAGTACTTC
>few|TRBV7-2|NA|TRBJ2-1
CASSLAGGLNNEQFF
TGTGCCAGCAGCTTAGCGGGAGGCCTGAACAATGAGCAGTTCTTC
>NA|TRBV28|NA|TRBJ2-7
CASTTADSFEQYF
TGTGCCAGCACGACAGCCGATTCTTTCGAGCAGTACTTC
>once|TRBV6-5|TRBD2|TRBJ2-7
CASPQPIAGELYEQYF
TGTGCCAGTCCCCAGCCCATAGCGGGAGAGTTGTACGAGCAGTACTTC
>few|TRBV4-2|NA|TRBJ2-1
CASSQGSAVNEQFF
TGTGCCAGCAGCCAGGGCTCCGCGGTAAATGAGCAGTTCTTC
>NA|TRBV4-2|TRBD2|TRBJ2-3
CASSQDSRTSGSTDTQYF
TGTGCCAGCAGCCAAGATTCCAGGACTAGCGGCAGCACAGATACGCAGTATTTT
>NA|TRBV7-2|NA|TRBJ2-5
CASSFIDRTDKETQYF
TGTGCCAGCAGCTTTATCGACAGAACGGATAAAGAGACCCAGTACTTC
>once|TRBV9|TRBD1|TRBJ1-1
CASSVTGFETEAFF
TGTGCCAGCAGCGTGACAGGGTTTGAAACTGAAGCTTTCTTT
>NA|TRBV4-1|NA|TRBJ2-4
CASSRDAQNIQYF
TGCGCCAGCAGCCGCGACGCCCAAAACATTCAGTACTTC
>NA|TRBV3-1|NA|TRBJ2-7
CASSQGRVSYEQYF
TGTGCCAGCAGCCAAGGCAGGGTCTCCTACGAGCAGTACTTC
>many|TRBV29-1|TRBD2|TRBJ2-5
CSVEGTSGRSAKETQYF
TGCAGCGTTGAGGGGACTAGCGGGAGATCAGCCAAAGAGACCCAGTACTTC
>NA|TRBV7-3|TRBD2|TRBJ2-3
CASSPARASGADTQYF
TGTGCCAGCAGCCCAGCGCGCGCTAGCGGGGCAGATACGCAGTATTTT
>few|TRBV29-1|TRBD2|TRBJ2-1
CSVAGLAGVSYNEQFF
TGCAGCGTTGCTGGACTAGCGGGAGTGTCCTACAATGAGCAGTTCTTC
>NA|TRBV20-1|NA|TRBJ2-5
CSARGGDEGETQYF
TGCAGTGCTAGAGGGGGCGACGAGGGTGAGACCCAGTACTTC
>few|TRBV7-8|TRBD2|TRBJ2-1
CASSSRGSLAVNEQFF
TGTGCCAGCAGCTCCCGAGGCTCCCTAGCGGTCAATGAGCAGTTCTTC
>NA|TRBV7-3|NA|TRBJ1-1
CASSFYQISTEAFF
TGCGCCAGCAGCTTTTATCAGATCAGCACTGAAGCTTTCTTT
>NA|TRBV7-9|TRBD1|TRBJ2-1
CASSLTVSGQGAPGYNEQFF
TGTGCCAGCAGCTTAACCGTTTCGGGACAGGGGGCGCCGGGCTACAATGAGCAGTTCTTC
>few|TRBV20-1|TRBD2|TRBJ2-3
CSAPGLATSLDTQYF
TGCAGTGCTCCTGGACTAGCCACGTCTTTGGATACGCAGTATTTT
>NA|TRBV15|TRBD2|TRBJ2-1
CATSRDYPSGSSSYNEQFF
TGTGCCACCAGCAGAGATTACCCTAGCGGGAGTTCTTCCTACAATGAGCAGTTCTTC